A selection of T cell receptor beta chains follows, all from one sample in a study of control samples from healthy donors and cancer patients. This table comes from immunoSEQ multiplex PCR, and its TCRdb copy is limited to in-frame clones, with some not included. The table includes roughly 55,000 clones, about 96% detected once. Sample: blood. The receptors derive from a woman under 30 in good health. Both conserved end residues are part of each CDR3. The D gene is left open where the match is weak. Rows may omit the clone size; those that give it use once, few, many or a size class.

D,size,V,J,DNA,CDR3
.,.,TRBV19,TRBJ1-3,TGTGCCAGTAGTACAGGGAACGGAAACACCATATATTTT,CASSTGNGNTIYF
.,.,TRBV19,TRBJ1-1,TGTGCCAGTTCCACCGGGACAAGGAAGCGCGCTTTCTTT,CASSTGTRKRAFF
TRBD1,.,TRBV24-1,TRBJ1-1,TGTGCCACCGCGGAGGGGGCTGAGGACACTGAAGCTTTCTTT,CATAEGAEDTEAFF
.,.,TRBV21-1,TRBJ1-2,TGTGCCAGCAGCAAAGGGGCTCAGGGAGATCACACCTTC,CASSKGAQGDHTF
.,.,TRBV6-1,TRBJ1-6,TGTGCCAGCAGTGACAGAAATTCACCCCTCCACTTT,CASSDRNSPLHF
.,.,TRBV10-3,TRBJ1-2,TGTGCCATCAGTGGGGGCTACACCTTC,CAISGGYTF
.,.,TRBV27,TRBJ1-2,TGTGCCAGCAGTCCCATGGGAGGCGGCTATGGCTACACCTTC,CASSPMGGGYGYTF
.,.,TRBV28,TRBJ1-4,TGTGCCAGCAGGACAGGTGATGAAAAACTGTTTTTT,CASRTGDEKLFF
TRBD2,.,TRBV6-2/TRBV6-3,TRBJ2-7,TGTGCCAGCAGTTACTCGAAGCTAGCGGGACCCTACGAGCAGTACTTC,CASSYSKLAGPYEQYF
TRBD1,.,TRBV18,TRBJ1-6,TGTGCCAGCTCACCCCTGGGACAGAATTCACCCCTCCACTTT,CASSPLGQNSPLHF
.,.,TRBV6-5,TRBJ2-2,TGTGCCAGCAGTTACTCGAGGGTTTTGACCGGGGAGCTGTTTTTT,CASSYSRVLTGELFF
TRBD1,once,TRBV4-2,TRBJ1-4,TGTGCCAGCAGCCAAGGGTGGGGGACAGGGGATGAAAAACTGTTTTTT,CASSQGWGTGDEKLFF
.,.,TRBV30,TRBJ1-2,TGTGCCTGGAGGTTCCCCAACTATGGCTACACCTTC,CAWRFPNYGYTF
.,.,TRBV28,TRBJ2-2,TGTGCCAGCACCTCGCTATACGGGCGCGGTCCCGGGGAGCTGTTTTTT,CASTSLYGRGPGELFF
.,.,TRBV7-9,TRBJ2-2,TGTGCCAGCAGCTTTTCGTGGCAGGGAGCCGGGGAGCTGTTTTTT,CASSFSWQGAGELFF
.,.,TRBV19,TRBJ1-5,TGTGCCAGTAGTATAGGTGCCCTAAACGGCCACAATCAGCCCCAGCATTTT,CASSIGALNGHNQPQHF
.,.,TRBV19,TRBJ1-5,TGTGCCAGTAAGCCGAGGAATCAGCCCCAGCATTTT,CASKPRNQPQHF
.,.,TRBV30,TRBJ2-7,TGTGCCTGGAGTGTTTTCTTCGAGCAGTACTTC,CAWSVFFEQYF
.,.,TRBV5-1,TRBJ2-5,TGCGCCAGCAGCCTGCAGGGGGAGACCCAGTACTTC,CASSLQGETQYF
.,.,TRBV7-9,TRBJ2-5,TGTGCCAGCAGCTTAGGATTTGGACGAGAGACCCAGTACTTC,CASSLGFGRETQYF
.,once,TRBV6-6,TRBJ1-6,TGTGCCAGCAGTTACGAGCAGGGTAATTCACCCCTCCACTTT,CASSYEQGNSPLHF
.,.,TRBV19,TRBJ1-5,TGTGCCAGTAGTATAACCGGGAAAAAGAATCAGCCCCAGCATTTT,CASSITGKKNQPQHF
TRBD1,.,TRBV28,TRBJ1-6,TGTGCCAGCAGTTTACTCGCCGGGACAGGGGTTTTTGGATTTACACCCCTCCACTTT,CASSLLAGTGVFGFTPLHF
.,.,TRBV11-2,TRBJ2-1,TGTGCCAGCAGCTTATTATACAATGAGCAGTTCTTC,CASSLLYNEQFF
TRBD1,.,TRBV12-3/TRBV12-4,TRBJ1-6,TGTGCCAGCAGTTTAGACGACAGGGGCGCCCTCCACTTT,CASSLDDRGALHF
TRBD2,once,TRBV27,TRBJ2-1,TGTGCCAGCAGATCGGGACTAGACTTTTACAATGAGCAGTTCTTC,CASRSGLDFYNEQFF